These 3 T cell receptor beta chains were sequenced from one sample in a study of T cell clusters in autoimmune cytopenias. TRB amplification used roughly 250 ng of peripheral blood genomic DNA. TRB rearrangements were amplified by touch-down multiplex PCR with mixed TRB-A/B primers. From the multiplex PCR reads, TCRdb lists one entry per CDR3 protein and no DNA. This specimen shows 9,500 to 15,000 distinct CDR3 sequences; the ten leading clones hold 3%. Sequencing used peripheral blood. The receptors were gathered from a human donor with an autoimmune cytopenia or autoimmune hepatitis (not recorded which).

The rearrangement links TRBV19 to TRBJ1-1. The CDR3 has 14 amino acids. The germline gives CDR1 LNHDA, CDR2 SQIVND (reference sequence). The CDR3 sequence is CASTRGRVGTEAFF. The whole variable domain, filled in from reference TRBV19 and TRBJ1-1, reads DGGITQSPKYLFRKEGQNVTLSCEQNLNHDAMYWYRQDPGQGLRLIYYSQIVNDFQKGDIAEGYSVSREKKESFPLTVTSAQKNPTAFYLCASTRGRVGTEAFFGQGTRLTVV.

The chain joins TRBV6-5 to TRBJ2-3; TCRdb reports TRBD2, a call that lacks DNA to check it against. This CDR3 spans 15 amino acids. Germline V CDR1 and CDR2: MNHEY, SVGAGI. CDR3 residues: CASSPLADFLDTQYF.

CDR3 sequence reads: CASSIAGTGNQPQHF. This chain links TRBV19 with TRBJ1-5; TCRdb reports TRBD1, a call that lacks DNA to check it against. CDR3 size: 15 residues. The V gene's germline CDR1 is LNHDA and CDR2 SQIVND (reference sequence).